Reported below is one TCR beta chain. The antigen is unknown. Treatment noted: some 19 received Ad26.COV2.S at low or high dose, single or two shots; about 5 received placebo; per-sample allocation not given. Sampling occurred on day 63 after the first vaccine or placebo injection. Donation came from an adult in Boston who was aged 18-55 years. This table comes from immunoSEQ multiplex PCR, and its TCRdb copy is limited to in-frame clones, with some not included. In the table there are 250,000 or so clones, around nine tenths of which are singletons. This sample is drawn from a study of Ad26.COV2.S vaccination and SARS-CoV-2 variants. On the study more broadly: It was the COV1001 Ad26.COV2.S trial arm that included the donor. General study findings and limits: Ad26.COV2.S recipients had broader spike-specific TCRs (P = 0.0014).

The germline V gene encodes CDR1 LNHDA and CDR2 SQIVND (reference sequence). This CDR3 region has 14 residues. V shed 3 bases and J shed 0 bases, with 8 bases lying between them. V usage is TRBV19 and J usage is TRBJ1-1, with unresolved D. The specimen was peripheral blood, collected in a trial of Ad26.COV2.S vaccine versus placebo. This clonotype originated in a person aged 18-65 years who received the Ad26.COV2.S COVID-19 vaccine or a placebo. The CDR3, as DNA: TGTGCCAGTAGTATCGCAGACATGAACACTGAAGCTTTCTTT. Protein sequence: CASSIADMNTEAFF.